Given below is one T cell receptor (beta chain) in context. Its antigen is not known. The source of the sample is a study of blood T cells in healthy people across ages. The CDR3 length is 15 residues. CDR1 MNHNY and CDR2 SVGAGI come from the germline V gene (reference sequence). Trimming removed 1 base at V and 4 bases at J, with 13 bases between. Study results and limitations: In long-lived donors, naive CD4+ cell counts and diversity exceeded those of aged donors. Estimates based on one million T cells were treated as lower bounds.

Through a sample-barcoded 5' primer and a J-beta primer mix, a second PCR was run for roughly 6 to 11 cycles. Tags on each cDNA molecule came from a template-switch adaptor with 12 random nucleotides. TCRdb re-derived calls from the 5' RACE reads in MiXCR, one entry per CDR3 protein. The profile covers roughly 680,000 distinct CDR3 sequences, with 52% appearing a single time and less than 15% taken by the ten largest. Sample: blood. The chain links TRBV6-6 to TRBJ2-5; D unclear. This TCR was sampled from a woman older than 75 in good health. The chain's CDR3 is CASSYWGLEAETQYF. CDR3 nucleotides: TGTGCCAGCAGTTACTGGGGTCTAGAGGCAGAGACCCAGTACTTC.